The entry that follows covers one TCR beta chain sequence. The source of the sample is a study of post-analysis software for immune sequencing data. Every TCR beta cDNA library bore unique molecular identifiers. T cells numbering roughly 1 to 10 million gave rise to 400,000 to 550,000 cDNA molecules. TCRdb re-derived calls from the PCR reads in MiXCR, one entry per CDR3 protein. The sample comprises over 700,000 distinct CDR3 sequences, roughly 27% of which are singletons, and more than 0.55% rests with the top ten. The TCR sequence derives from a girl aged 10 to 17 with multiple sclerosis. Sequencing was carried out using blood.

The CDR3 is CASSQGGASGSSYNEQFF. The CDR3 DNA is TGTGCCAGCAGCCAAGGCGGTGCTAGCGGGAGCTCCTACAATGAGCAGTTCTTC. The V call is TRBV3-1, the J call TRBJ2-1, with TRBD2 matching over 10 bases. The junction had 6 bases not matched to a gene; V was cut back by 1 base and J by 0 bases. Germline V gene lookup returns CDR1 LGHDT and CDR2 YNNKEL (reference sequence). The CDR3 sequence is 18 residues long.